This T cell receptor (beta chain) was sequenced for a study of blood T cell repertoires in COVID-19. The wider study: Whether acute or convalescent, the COVID-19 samples came from the United States, Italy and Spain. From T cells, B-cell-depleted T cells, or PBMCs came the material, which was cDNA or gDNA.

Authors' processing steps: The assay estimated nucleated cells by amplifying reference gene primers. Data came from immunoSEQ multiplex PCR; TCRdb stores just in-frame clones and leaves some out. V, J and clone size are taken as reported in that table, and D and trimming were inferred from the DNA itself. The sample contains 120,000 to 150,000 clones, 85% of which appear only once. The CDR3 runs 13 residues. V lost 5 bases, J lost 5 bases, and 10 bases lay in between. CDR1 and CDR2 from the germline V gene are MNHEY and SVGAGI. Sequenced material: peripheral blood. The chain joins TRBV6-5 to TRBJ2-1, with D hard to call. The receptor's source is a woman in her thirties or forties with active or convalescent COVID-19. CDR3 DNA: TGTGCCAGCAGTATTTTTAGAGACAATGAGCAGTTCTTC. Translation gives CASSIFRDNEQFF.